These 13 T cell receptor beta chains originate from one sample sequenced in a study of shared clonotypes between healthy human individuals. Sequencing used immunoSEQ multiplex PCR; TCRdb keeps in-frame clones, though not all of them. The sample lists around 1.1 million clones, approximately 78% occurring once. The material sequenced was memory CD4+ T cells from PBMCs. As for subset: CD45RA-negative fraction. The receptor source for this set is a man aged 18 to 29 in good health. Some clones in this sample may be carry-over from other donors' samples.

This clone appeared a few times. The rearrangement uses TRBV4-3 and TRBJ1-2; weak D call: TRBD1 (5 bases). This CDR3 has 13 residues. Germline V gene data show CDR1 as LGHNA and CDR2 as YSLEER. The V end was cut by 2 bases, the J end by 7 bases, with 11 bases between. CDR3 amino acids: CASSQRAGFGYTF. The CDR3 region has the DNA TGCGCCAGCAGCCAACGGGCAGGGTTTGGCTACACCTTC.

In DNA form, the CDR3 reads TGTGCCAGCAGTGAACAGGAGTCCGGGACCCAGTACTTC. Translating gives CASSEQESGTQYF. V and J are TRBV2 and TRBJ2-5, with no clear D. The CDR3 is 13 residues long. V shed 2 bases and J shed 7 bases, with 11 bases lying between them. Looked up from germline, CDR1 is SNHLY and CDR2 is FYNNEI. Full variable domain (missing parts from reference TRBV2 and TRBJ2-5): EPEVTQTPSHQVTQMGQEVILRCVPISNHLYFYWYRQILGQKVEFLVSFYNNEISEKSEIFDDQFSVERPDGSNFTLKIRSTKLEDSAMYFCASSEQESGTQYFGPGTRLLVL.

V gene TRBV30 combines with J gene TRBJ2-2, with 9 bases aligning to TRBD2. Germline-derived CDR1 and CDR2 are GTSNPN and SVGIG (reference sequence). The CDR3 runs to 13 residues. In DNA, the CDR3 is TGTGCTTCCCGCGGGAGGGTTACCGGGGAGCTGTTTTTT. It codes for CASRGRVTGELFF. Full variable domain (remainder filled in from reference TRBV30 and TRBJ2-2): SQTIHQWPATLVQPVGSPLSLECTVEGTSNPNLYWYRQAAGRGLQLLFYSVGIGQISSEVPQNLSASRPQDRQFILSSKKLLLSDSGFYLCASRGRVTGELFFGEGSRLTVL.

The rearrangement joins TRBV18 to TRBJ2-7, with 8 bases that match TRBD2. The CDR3 has 17 amino acids. Trimming took 4 bases from V and 9 from J; bases not matched to a gene: 20. CDR1 and CDR2 (germline): KGHSH, LQKENI. The CDR3 nucleotides are TGTGCCAGCTCACACGGGACTTATGAAGCGGGGGCGACGCGGCAGTACTTC. Protein sequence: CASSHGTYEAGATRQYF.

J is TRBJ2-1 and V is TRBV2, with 8 bases aligning to TRBD2. Per the germline V gene, CDR1 is SNHLY and CDR2 is FYNNEI. The length of the CDR3 is 12 residues. After removal of 9 bases from V and 8 bases from J, the junction contained 6 bases not matched to a gene. This CDR3 reads CASTGLADEQFF. The CDR3 DNA is TGTGCCAGTACCGGACTAGCCGATGAGCAGTTCTTC.

V is TRBV7-9 and J is TRBJ1-3; D uncertain. In germline, CDR1 is SEHNR, CDR2 FQNEAQ (reference sequence). With 4 bases removed from V and 0 bases from J, the gap between germline ends came to 7 bases. There are 14 residues in the CDR3. CDR3 nucleotide sequence: TGTGCCAGCAGCTCCACAACCTCTGGAAACACCATATATTTT. Encoded protein: CASSSTTSGNTIYF.

The rearrangement uses TRBV7-7 and TRBJ2-7, with 7 bases aligning to TRBD2. Per germline, CDR1 SSHAT and CDR2 FNYEAQ (reference sequence). After removal of 5 bases from V and 4 bases from J, the junction contained 2 bases not matched to a gene. The CDR3 contains 12 residues. CDR3 loop: CASSPGGYEQYF. In DNA form, the CDR3 reads TGTGCCAGCAGCCCCGGGGGGTACGAGCAGTACTTC.

V gene TRBV18 combines with J gene TRBJ1-1, with 9 positions matching TRBD1. Trimming removed 2 bases from V and 5 bases from J; junction bases left unmatched: 6. Germline values: CDR1 KGHSH, CDR2 LQKENI. The CDR3 totals 15 residues. CDR3 sequence reads: CASSPGRDRVTEAFF. The DNA of the CDR3 is TGTGCCAGCTCACCAGGCAGGGACAGGGTGACTGAAGCTTTCTTT.

The J gene is TRBJ1-2, the V gene TRBV6-1; a possible D gene is TRBD1 (5 bases). Looked up from germline, CDR1 is MNHNS and CDR2 is SASEGT. Trimming took off 6 bases at V and 10 bases at J, with 18 bases between the two ends. The CDR3 length is 13 residues. The CDR3 reads CASSDYLGTYYTF. CDR3 nucleotides: TGTGCCAGCAGCGATTACCTCGGGACTTACTACACCTTC.

Of note for this clone: The same CDR3 can be traced to other DNA sequences in this sample. V and J are TRBV11-2 and TRBJ2-3, with D possibly being TRBD2 (5 bases). Per the germline V gene, CDR1 is SGHAT and CDR2 is FQNNGV. This CDR3 is 13 amino acids long. Trimming left V 1 base short and J 3 bases short, with 5 bases between. The CDR3 here is CASSLAGTDTQYF. As DNA, the CDR3 is TGTGCCAGCAGCTTAGCGGGGACAGATACGCAGTATTTT.

The rearrangement links TRBV9 to TRBJ2-2; D may correspond to TRBD1 or TRBD2 (5 bases each). This CDR3 spans 15 amino acids. Per germline, CDR1 SGDLS and CDR2 YYNGEE. Between the trimmed V and J ends, which lost 3 bases and 5 bases, there was a span of 14 bases. DNA of the CDR3: TGTGCCAGCAGCGGCCGGGACCGCAGAACCGGGGAGCTGTTTTTT. This translates into CASSGRDRRTGELFF. The variable domain in full, completed from reference TRBV9 and TRBJ2-2, reads DSGVTQTPKHLITATGQRVTLRCSPRSGDLSVYWYQQSLDQGLQFLIQYYNGEERAKGNILERFSAQQFPDLHSELNLSSLELGDSALYFCASSGRDRRTGELFFGEGSRLTVL.

With respect to this clone: Different DNA sequences within this sample yield the same CDR3. The CDR3 loop is CASSYSRRGTGELFF. The CDR3 nucleotides are TGTGCCAGCAGTTACTCGCGCAGGGGCACCGGGGAGCTGTTTTTT. The rearrangement joins TRBV6-5 to TRBJ2-2, with D possibly TRBD1 on 6 matching bases. V was clipped by 0 bases and J by 4 bases, with 9 bases between them. The CDR3 sequence is 15 residues long. From germline, CDR1 is MNHEY and CDR2 SVGAGI.

The chain couples TRBV30 to TRBJ2-1, with 8 bases matching TRBD2. The CDR3 totals 17 residues. Trimming removed 3 bases from V and 2 bases from J; junction bases left unmatched: 12. Germline V gene sequence: CDR1 GTSNPN, CDR2 SVGIG (reference sequence). In DNA form, the CDR3 reads TGTGCCTGGAGCCTAGCGGGTGTCACTCCAACCTACAATGAGCAGTTCTTC. This gives the protein CAWSLAGVTPTYNEQFF.